Detailed here is one T cell receptor beta chain. Its recognized antigen is unknown. It has no much larger one-base neighbor in the sample; base qualities were not kept. Participants in the prospective study were aged roughly 18 to 100 years, lived in about two dozen United States geographic areas, and enrolled through a virtual design. In the prospective study, cohorts were assigned on the basis of participant-reported clinical history obtained from a screening survey and a study questionnaire. Recovered participants in ImmuneRACE Cohort 3 were defined by two consecutive negative NP/OP PCR tests, clearance by a healthcare professional, or resolution of symptoms. Mobile phlebotomists in the prospective study collected whole blood, serum and a nasopharyngeal or oropharyngeal swab from every participant. Over a roughly 2-month period, participants in the prospective study had the option of providing additional blood draws and questionnaires. Before DNA extraction, prospective study blood samples were shipped either frozen or at room temperature.

Per the germline V gene (reference sequence), LNHNV is the CDR1 and YYDKDF is the CDR2. Trimming at the junction amounts to 0 bases on V and 4 bases on J, and the germline ends lie 12 bases apart. The CDR3 runs 15 residues from the cysteine to the phenylalanine. The DNA shown is the 45-base CDR3, in frame from base 1. This specimen comes from a study of blood T cell repertoires in COVID-19 (dated by TCRdb to the early 2020s). The study in broad terms: The collaborator samples originated in the United States, Italy and Spain and spanned the acute and convalescent phases of COVID-19. The material from the prospective study consisted of cDNA or gDNA derived from T cells, B-cell-depleted T cells, or PBMCs. Where available, HLA class I and class II types were taken from metadata supplied by the sample provider and were not determined by assay-based typing. Nearly every sample came with metadata listing a de-identified subject ID, COVID-19 status, age in years and sex. The samples were drawn from the first 160 participants of the ongoing ImmuneRACE study and from about 1,200 subjects provided by 6 global collaborators. The repertoires were released in a freely available public database meant as a resource for research on the immune response to SARS-CoV-2. Deeply sampled blood TCRbeta repertoires from subjects exposed to, actively infected with, or recovered from COVID-19 were included in the dataset. Beyond this particular receptor, the publication reports: The amount of clinical and demographic metadata varied by source and participant and was provided uncurated.

TCRbeta CDR3 regions were amplified from genomic DNA using the immunoSEQ Assay, a bias-controlled multiplex PCR. In the source study's methods: The number of nucleated cells in each sample was estimated from the amplification of reference gene primers within the assay. To quantify the absolute abundance of each unique TCRbeta CDR3 rearrangement, sequence reads were collapsed and filtered. For each sample, productive Simpson clonality was calculated as the square root of Simpson's diversity index across productive rearrangements. TCRdb obtained this table from immuneACCESS and retained in-frame rearrangements with V and J assigned. These tables miss some clones; where compared with another copy, unresolved V genes account for less than half of the shortfall, and the remainder is unexplained. V and J calls and clone size are copied from that table; D and trimming were computed from the DNA. The sample profile shows hundreds of thousands of clones; about 85% of them were found once. The leading ten clones occupy 7% to 10% of the sample.

Sequenced: PBMCs or T cells enriched from blood (not recorded which). This clonotype was sampled from a woman aged 55 to 70 who had recovered from COVID-19. The V and J genes are TRBV15 and TRBJ1-1; 5 matching bases give a weak D call of TRBD1. CDR3 sequence: CATSRDGQGVTEAFF. The nucleotide sequence reads TGTGCCACCAGCAGAGATGGGCAGGGTGTCACTGAAGCTTTCTTT. With all but the CDR3 taken from the reference TRBV15 and TRBJ1-1 genes, the full variable domain is: DAMVIQNPRYQVTQFGKPVTLSCSQTLNHNVMYWYQQKSSQAPKLLFHYYDKDFNNEADTPDNFQSRRPNTSFCFLDIRSPGLGDTAMYLCATSRDGQGVTEAFFGQGTRLTVV.